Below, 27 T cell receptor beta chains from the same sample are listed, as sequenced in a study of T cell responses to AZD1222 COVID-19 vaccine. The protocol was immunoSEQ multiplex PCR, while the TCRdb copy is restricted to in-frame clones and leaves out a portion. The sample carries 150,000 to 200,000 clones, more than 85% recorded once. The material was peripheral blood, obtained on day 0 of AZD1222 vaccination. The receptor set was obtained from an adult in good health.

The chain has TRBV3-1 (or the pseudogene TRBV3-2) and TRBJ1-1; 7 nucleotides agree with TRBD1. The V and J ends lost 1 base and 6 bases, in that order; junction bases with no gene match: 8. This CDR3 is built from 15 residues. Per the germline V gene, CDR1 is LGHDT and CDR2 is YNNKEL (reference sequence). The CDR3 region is CASSQGDRVLSEAFF. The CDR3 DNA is TGTGCCAGCAGCCAAGGTGACAGGGTCCTCTCTGAAGCTTTCTTT.

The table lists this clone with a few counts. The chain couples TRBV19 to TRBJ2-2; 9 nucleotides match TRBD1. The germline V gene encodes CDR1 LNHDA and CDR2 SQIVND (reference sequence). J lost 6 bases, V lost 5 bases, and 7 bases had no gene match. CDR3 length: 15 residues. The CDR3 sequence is CASSVSGTGSGELFF. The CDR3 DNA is TGTGCCAGTAGTGTCTCCGGGACAGGGTCCGGGGAGCTGTTTTTT.

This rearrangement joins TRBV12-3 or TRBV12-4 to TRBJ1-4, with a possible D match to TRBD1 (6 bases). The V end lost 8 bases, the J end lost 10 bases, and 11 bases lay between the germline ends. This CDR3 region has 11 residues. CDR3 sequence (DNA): TGTGCCAGCCATCGACAGGCAAAACTGTTTTTT. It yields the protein CASHRQAKLFF.

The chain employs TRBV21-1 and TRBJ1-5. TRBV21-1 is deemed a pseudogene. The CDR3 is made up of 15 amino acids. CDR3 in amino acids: CASGSDGDSNQPQHF. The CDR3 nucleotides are TGTGCCAGCGGATCCGATGGGGATAGCAATCAGCCCCAGCATTTT.

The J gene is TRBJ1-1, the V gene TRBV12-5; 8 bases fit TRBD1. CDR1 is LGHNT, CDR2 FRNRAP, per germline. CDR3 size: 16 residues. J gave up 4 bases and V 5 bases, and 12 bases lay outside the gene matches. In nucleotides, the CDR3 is TGTGCTAGTGGTCTAGAGCCGGACAGGGCGTTCACTGAAGCTTTCTTT. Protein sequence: CASGLEPDRAFTEAFF.

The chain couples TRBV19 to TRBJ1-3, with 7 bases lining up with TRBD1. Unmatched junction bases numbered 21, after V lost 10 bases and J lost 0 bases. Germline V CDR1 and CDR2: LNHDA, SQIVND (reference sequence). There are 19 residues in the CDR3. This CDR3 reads CATKKGAQRHASSGNTIYF. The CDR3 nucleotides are TGTGCCACAAAAAAGGGGGCTCAACGGCATGCCTCCTCTGGAAACACCATATATTTT.

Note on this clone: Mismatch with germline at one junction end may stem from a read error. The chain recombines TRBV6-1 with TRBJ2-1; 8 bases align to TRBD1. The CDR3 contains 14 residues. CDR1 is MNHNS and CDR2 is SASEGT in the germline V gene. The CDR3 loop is CASREDRGYNEQFF. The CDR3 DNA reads TGTGCCAGCAGAGAAGACAGGGGCTACAATGAGCAGTTCTTC.

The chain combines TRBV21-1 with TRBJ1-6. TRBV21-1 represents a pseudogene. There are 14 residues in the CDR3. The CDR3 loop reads CARPKSSYNSPLHF. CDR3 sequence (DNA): TGTGCCAGGCCCAAGAGCTCCTATAATTCACCCCTCCACTTT.

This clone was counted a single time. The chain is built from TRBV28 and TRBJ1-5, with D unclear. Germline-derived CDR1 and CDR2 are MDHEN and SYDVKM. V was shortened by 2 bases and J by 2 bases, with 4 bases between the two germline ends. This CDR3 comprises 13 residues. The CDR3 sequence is CASSLLRNQPQHF. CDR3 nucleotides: TGTGCCAGCAGTTTACTCCGCAATCAGCCCCAGCATTTT.

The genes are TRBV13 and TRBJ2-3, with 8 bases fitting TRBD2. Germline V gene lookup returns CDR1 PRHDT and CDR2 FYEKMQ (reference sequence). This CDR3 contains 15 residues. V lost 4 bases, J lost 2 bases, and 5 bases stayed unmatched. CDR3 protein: CASSSKRGYTDTQYF. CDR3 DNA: TGTGCCAGCAGCTCAAAGCGGGGGTACACAGATACGCAGTATTTT.

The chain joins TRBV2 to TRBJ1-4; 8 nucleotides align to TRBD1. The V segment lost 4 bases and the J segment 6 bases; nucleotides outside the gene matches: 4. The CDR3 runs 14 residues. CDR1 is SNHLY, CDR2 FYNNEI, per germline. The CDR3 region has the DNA TGTGCCAGCAGTGTTTCAGGGGGCGATGAAAAACTGTTTTTT. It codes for CASSVSGGDEKLFF. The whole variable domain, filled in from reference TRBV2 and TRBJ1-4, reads EPEVTQTPSHQVTQMGQEVILRCVPISNHLYFYWYRQILGQKVEFLVSFYNNEISEKSEIFDDQFSVERPDGSNFTLKIRSTKLEDSAMYFCASSVSGGDEKLFFGSGTQLSVL.

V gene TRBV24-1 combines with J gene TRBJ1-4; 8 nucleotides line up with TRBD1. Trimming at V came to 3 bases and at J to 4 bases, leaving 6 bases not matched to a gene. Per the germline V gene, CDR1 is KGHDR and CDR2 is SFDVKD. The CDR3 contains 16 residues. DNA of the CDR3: TGTGCCACCAGTGATGGTACAGGGGGATTTAATGAAAAACTGTTTTTT. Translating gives CATSDGTGGFNEKLFF.

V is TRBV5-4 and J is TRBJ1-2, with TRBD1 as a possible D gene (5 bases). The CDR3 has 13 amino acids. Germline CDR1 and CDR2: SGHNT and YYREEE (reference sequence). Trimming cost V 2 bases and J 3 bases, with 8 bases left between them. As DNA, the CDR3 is TGTGCCAGCAGCTTCCGGGGCGACTATGGCTACACCTTC. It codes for CASSFRGDYGYTF.

The CDR3 region has the DNA TGCAGTGCTAGTATTCTGGGGTCTCAGTACTTC. This sequence encodes CSASILGSQYF. The gene calls are TRBV20-1 and TRBJ2-7; D is uncertain. V gave up 3 bases and J gave up 10 bases, with 13 bases separating them. The CDR3 is made up of 11 amino acids. Germline loops: CDR1 DFQATT, CDR2 SNEGSKA (reference sequence).

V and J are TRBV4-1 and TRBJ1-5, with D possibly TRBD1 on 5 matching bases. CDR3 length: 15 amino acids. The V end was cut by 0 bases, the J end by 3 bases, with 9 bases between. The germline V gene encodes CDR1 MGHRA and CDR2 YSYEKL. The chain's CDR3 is CASSQEGGVNQPQHF. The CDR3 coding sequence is TGCGCCAGCAGCCAAGAGGGGGGGGTCAATCAGCCCCAGCATTTT.

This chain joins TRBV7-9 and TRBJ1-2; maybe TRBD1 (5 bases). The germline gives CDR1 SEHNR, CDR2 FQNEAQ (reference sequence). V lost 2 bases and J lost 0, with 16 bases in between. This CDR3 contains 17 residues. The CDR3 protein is CASSLSRTTTANYGYTF. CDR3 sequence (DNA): TGTGCCAGCAGCTTAAGCAGGACAACCACAGCTAACTATGGCTACACCTTC.

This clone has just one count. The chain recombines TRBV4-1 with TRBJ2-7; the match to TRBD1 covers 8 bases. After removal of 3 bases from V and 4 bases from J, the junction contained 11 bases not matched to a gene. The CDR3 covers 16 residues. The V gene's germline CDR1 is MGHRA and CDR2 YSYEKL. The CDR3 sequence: CASSQGTGPVFYEQYF. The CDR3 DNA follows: TGCGCCAGCAGCCAGGGGACAGGACCCGTCTTTTACGAGCAGTACTTC.

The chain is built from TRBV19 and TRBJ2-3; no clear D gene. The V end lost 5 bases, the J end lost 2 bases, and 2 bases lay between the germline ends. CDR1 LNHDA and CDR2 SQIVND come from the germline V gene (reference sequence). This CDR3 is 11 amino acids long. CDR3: CASSYTDTQYF. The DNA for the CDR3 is TGTGCCAGTAGTTACACAGATACGCAGTATTTT.

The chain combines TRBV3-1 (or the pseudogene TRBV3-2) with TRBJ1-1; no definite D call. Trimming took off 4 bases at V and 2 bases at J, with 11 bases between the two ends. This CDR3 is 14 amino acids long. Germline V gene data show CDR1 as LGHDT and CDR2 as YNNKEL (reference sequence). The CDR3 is CASSPWESNTEAFF. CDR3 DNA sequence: TGTGCCAGCAGCCCATGGGAGTCCAACACTGAAGCTTTCTTT.

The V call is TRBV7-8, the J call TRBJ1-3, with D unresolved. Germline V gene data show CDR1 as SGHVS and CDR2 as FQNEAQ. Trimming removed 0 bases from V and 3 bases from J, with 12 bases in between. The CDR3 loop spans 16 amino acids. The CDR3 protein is CASSLAAGANGNTIYF. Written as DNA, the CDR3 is TGTGCCAGCAGCTTAGCGGCGGGCGCGAATGGAAACACCATATATTTT.

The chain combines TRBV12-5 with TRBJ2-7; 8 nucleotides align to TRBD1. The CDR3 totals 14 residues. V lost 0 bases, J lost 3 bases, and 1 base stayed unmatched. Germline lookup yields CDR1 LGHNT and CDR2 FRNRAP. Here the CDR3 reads CASGLVGQGYEQYF. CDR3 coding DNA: TGTGCTAGTGGTTTGGTCGGACAGGGCTACGAGCAGTACTTC. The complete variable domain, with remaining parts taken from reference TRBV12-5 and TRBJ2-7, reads DARVTQTPRHKVTEMGQEVTMRCQPILGHNTVFWYRQTMMQGLELLAYFRNRAPLDDSGMPKDRFSAEMPDATLATLKIQPSEPRDSAVYFCASGLVGQGYEQYFGPGTRLTVT.

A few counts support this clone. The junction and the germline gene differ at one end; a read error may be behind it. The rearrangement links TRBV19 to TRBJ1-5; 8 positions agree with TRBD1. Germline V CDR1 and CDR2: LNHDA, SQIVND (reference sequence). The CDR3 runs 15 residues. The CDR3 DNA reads TGTGCCAGTAGGTTCTCGGCAGGGGGCGATCAGACCCAGCATTTT. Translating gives CASRFSAGGDQTQHF.

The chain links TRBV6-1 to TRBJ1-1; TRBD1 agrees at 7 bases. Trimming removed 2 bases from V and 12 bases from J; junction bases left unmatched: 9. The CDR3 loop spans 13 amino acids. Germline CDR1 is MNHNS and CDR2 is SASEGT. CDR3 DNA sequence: TGTGCCAGCAGTGAACCGCGACAGGGACATACTTTCTTT. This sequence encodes CASSEPRQGHTFF.

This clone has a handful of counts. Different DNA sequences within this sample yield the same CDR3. The CDR3 DNA sequence: TGTGCCAGCAGCTCGACAGGGGATTCACCCCTCCACTTT. Encoded protein: CASSSTGDSPLHF. The chain employs TRBV7-9 and TRBJ1-6; 8 nucleotides align to TRBD1. Germline lookup yields CDR1 SEHNR and CDR2 FQNEAQ (reference sequence). J lost 8 bases, V lost 4 bases, and 1 base had no gene match. CDR3 size: 13 residues.

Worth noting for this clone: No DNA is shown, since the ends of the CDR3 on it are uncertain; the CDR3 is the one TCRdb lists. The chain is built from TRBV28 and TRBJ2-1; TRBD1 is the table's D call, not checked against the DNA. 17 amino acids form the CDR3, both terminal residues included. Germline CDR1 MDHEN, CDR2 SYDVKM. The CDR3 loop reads CASSLYVAKGALLTRFF.

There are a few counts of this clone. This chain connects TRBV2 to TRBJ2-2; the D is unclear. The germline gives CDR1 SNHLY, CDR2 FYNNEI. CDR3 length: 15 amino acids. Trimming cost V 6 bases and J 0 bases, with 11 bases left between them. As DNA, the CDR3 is TGTGCCAGCAGGTACCTTGTCGCGAACACCGGGGAGCTGTTTTTT. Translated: CASRYLVANTGELFF.

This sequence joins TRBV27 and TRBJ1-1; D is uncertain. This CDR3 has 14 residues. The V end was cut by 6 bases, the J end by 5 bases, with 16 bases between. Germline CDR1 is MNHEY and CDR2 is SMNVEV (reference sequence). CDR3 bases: TGTGCCAGCAGCTCTAAACAGCGTTCGACTGAAGCTTTCTTT. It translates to CASSSKQRSTEAFF.